This TCR beta chain was sequenced in a study of T cell responses to AZD1222 COVID-19 vaccine. Regarding the study as a whole: Possibly, clonal diversity was underestimated; donors were largely white British and included more females.

Data came from immunoSEQ multiplex PCR; TCRdb stores just in-frame clones and leaves some out. The sample carries 200,000 or so clones, roughly 92% recorded once. With regard to this clone: Its specificity is unknown.

Germline-derived CDR1 and CDR2 are LGHNA and YNFKEQ. The CDR3 length is 16 residues. The germline V and J ends were trimmed by 0 bases and 7 bases, with 15 bases remaining between them. The TCR was taken from an adult who received the AZD1222 COVID-19 vaccine. The chain employs TRBV4-2 and TRBJ1-4; unclear D gene. The sequenced sample was peripheral blood, obtained 28 days after the second AZD1222 dose. The CDR3 here is CASSQEYRRRSEKLFF. In nucleotides, the CDR3 is TGTGCCAGCAGCCAAGAGTACCGGCGACGAAGTGAAAAACTGTTTTTT.